The rows below give T cell receptor beta chains drawn from one sample of a study of memory CD4+ T cells and cytomegalovirus serostatus. Only in-frame clones appear in the TCRdb table, and some are missing; sequencing was by immunoSEQ multiplex PCR. The sample shows some 52,000 clones, about four fifths of them seen only once. The sequenced material came from memory CD4+ T cells from blood. Source of these receptors: an adult in good health and CMV-seropositive. Each CDR3 is given with its conserved first and last residue. D genes are given only for firm matches. The size of a clone is reported for some rows only, either as once, few or many, or as a class for expanded clones.

J gene | clone size | V gene | D gene | CDR3 length | CDR3 protein | CDR3 DNA
TRBJ2-7 | . | TRBV23-1 | . | 14 | CASLPRTGDGEQYF | TGCGCCAGCCTCCCCAGGACGGGGGATGGGGAGCAGTACTTC
TRBJ2-1 | . | TRBV7-2 | TRBD2 | 17 | CASSFSSGDGSYNEQFF | TGTGCCAGCAGCTTCTCTAGCGGGGATGGTAGTTACAATGAGCAGTTCTTC
TRBJ2-1 | . | TRBV4-3 | TRBD2 | 17 | CASSLDLAGASYNEQFF | TGCGCCAGCAGCCTTGACCTAGCGGGGGCTTCCTACAATGAGCAGTTCTTC
TRBJ2-2 | . | TRBV7-2 | . | 15 | CASSKQLMNTGELFF | TGTGCCAGCAGCAAACAATTGATGAACACCGGGGAGCTGTTTTTT
TRBJ1-6 | . | TRBV6-4 | . | 13 | CASSDTGNSPLHF | TGTGCCAGCAGTGATACGGGGAATTCACCCCTCCACTTT
TRBJ1-1 | . | TRBV6-5 | . | 14 | CASTSSRGNTEAFF | TGTGCCAGCACCTCTTCAAGGGGGAACACTGAAGCTTTCTTT
TRBJ1-1 | . | TRBV2 | . | 13 | CASKGLGAAEAFF | TGTGCCAGCAAGGGACTGGGGGCCGCTGAAGCTTTCTTT
TRBJ2-7 | . | TRBV7-9 | . | 15 | CASSLVRASTDEQYF | TGTGCCAGCAGCTTAGTTCGAGCTTCCACCGACGAGCAGTACTTC
TRBJ2-1 | . | TRBV4-1 | TRBD2 | 16 | CASSTQGLAGHNEQFF | TGCGCCAGCAGCACGCAAGGGCTAGCGGGGCACAATGAGCAGTTCTTC
TRBJ1-6 | . | TRBV10-2 | . | 13 | CASSEEVNSPLHF | TGCGCCAGCAGTGAGGAGGTTAATTCACCCCTCCACTTT
TRBJ2-3 | . | TRBV27 | . | 14 | CASSLNWATDTQYF | TGTGCCAGCAGTTTAAATTGGGCCACAGATACGCAGTATTTT
TRBJ2-1 | . | TRBV5-5 | . | 19 | CASSSLRGHTQGRYNEQFF | TGTGCCAGCAGCTCCCTCCGGGGCCACACACAGGGCCGCTACAATGAGCAGTTCTTC
TRBJ2-3 | . | TRBV19 | . | 12 | CASSQHTDTQYF | TGTGCCAGTAGTCAACACACAGATACGCAGTATTTT
TRBJ2-1 | few | TRBV10-3 | TRBD1 | 17 | CAISEPGQGAIAFEQFF | TGTGCCATCAGTGAGCCGGGACAGGGGGCAATCGCGTTTGAGCAGTTCTTC
TRBJ1-2 | few | TRBV7-9 | TRBD1 | 13 | CASSLQGERGYTF | TGTGCCAGCAGCTTACAGGGGGAAAGAGGCTACACCTTC
TRBJ2-5 | . | TRBV29-1 | . | 14 | CSVAVAVGQETQYF | TGCAGCGTTGCAGTGGCTGTGGGCCAAGAGACCCAGTACTTC
TRBJ2-2 | . | TRBV5-4 | . | 16 | CASARGGSGNTGELFF | TGTGCCAGCGCCCGCGGCGGTAGCGGAAACACCGGGGAGCTGTTTTTT
TRBJ2-7 | . | TRBV5-5 | . | 15 | CASSLSFGPTYEQYF | TGTGCCAGCAGCTTGAGCTTCGGGCCCACCTACGAGCAGTACTTC
TRBJ2-4 | . | TRBV11-2 | TRBD1 | 16 | CASSFTRQGAKNIQYF | TGTGCCAGCAGCTTTACGAGACAGGGGGCCAAAAACATTCAGTACTTC
TRBJ2-7 | . | TRBV18 | TRBD2 | 18 | CASSSTGLAGGRGYEQYF | TGTGCCAGCTCATCCACTGGACTAGCGGGGGGGCGGGGGTACGAGCAGTACTTC
TRBJ2-3 | . | TRBV29-1 | TRBD2 | 14 | CSVPTSGTTDTQYF | TGCAGCGTTCCAACTAGCGGGACTACAGATACGCAGTATTTT
TRBJ1-2 | . | TRBV2 | . | 14 | CASSNRDLSFGYTF | TGTGCCAGCAGTAACAGGGATCTCTCGTTTGGCTACACCTTC
TRBJ2-1 | . | TRBV6-5 | . | 12 | CASQRTAGEQFF | TGTGCCAGCCAAAGGACAGCGGGTGAGCAGTTCTTC
TRBJ1-6 | . | TRBV5-3 | . | 19 | CARRPPGLRTGSYNSPLHF | TGTGCCAGAAGGCCACCGGGACTCCGGACGGGGTCCTATAATTCACCCCTCCACTTT
TRBJ2-5 | few | TRBV7-3 | . | 14 | CASSLTGSKETQYF | TGTGCCAGCAGCTTAACCGGGAGCAAAGAGACCCAGTACTTC
TRBJ1-1 | few | TRBV19 | . | 15 | CASSGKADRDTEAFF | TGTGCCAGTAGTGGGAAGGCGGACAGAGACACTGAAGCTTTCTTT
TRBJ1-1 | . | TRBV18 | . | 14 | CASSPETVNTEAFF | TGTGCCAGCTCACCAGAGACAGTGAACACTGAAGCTTTCTTT
TRBJ2-3 | few | TRBV7-9 | TRBD1 | 16 | CASSRVWDRATDTQYF | TGTGCCAGCAGTAGAGTCTGGGACAGGGCTACAGATACGCAGTATTTT
TRBJ2-3 | . | TRBV11-2 | TRBD2 | 14 | CASSLRGGHHTQYF | TGTGCCAGCAGCTTACGGGGGGGCCACCATACGCAGTATTTT
TRBJ2-5 | once | TRBV9 | TRBD2 | 16 | CASSVGGGGTQETQYF | TGTGCCAGCAGCGTAGGTGGCGGGGGGACTCAAGAGACCCAGTACTTC
TRBJ2-5 | . | TRBV7-8 | TRBD1 | 18 | CASSLGTQGAPRGETQYF | TGTGCCAGCAGCTTAGGTACCCAGGGGGCGCCCCGGGGAGAGACCCAGTACTTC
TRBJ1-2 | . | TRBV19 | . | 15 | CASSQQGLANYGYTF | TGTGCCAGTAGTCAGCAGGGCCTAGCTAACTATGGCTACACCTTC
TRBJ2-3 | . | TRBV6-5 | . | 11 | CASATPDAQYF | TGTGCCAGCGCTACCCCGGACGCGCAGTATTTT
TRBJ1-2 | once | TRBV7-2 | . | 16 | CASSSVPWRSNYGYTF | TGTGCCAGCAGCTCGGTCCCCTGGAGGAGTAACTATGGCTACACCTTC
TRBJ1-5 | few | TRBV5-6 | . | 15 | CASSLTGSGNQPQHF | TGTGCCAGCAGCTTGACAGGTTCAGGCAATCAGCCCCAGCATTTT
TRBJ1-4 | once | TRBV5-1 | TRBD1 | 16 | CASSLSRTGANEKLFF | TGCGCCAGCAGCTTGAGCCGGACAGGGGCTAATGAAAAACTGTTTTTT
TRBJ2-3 | once | TRBV28 | TRBD1 | 14 | CASSWGRGLDTQYF | TGTGCCAGCAGTTGGGGCAGGGGGCTAGATACGCAGTATTTT
TRBJ2-2 | . | TRBV5-4 | TRBD1 | 15 | CASSRDRANTGELFF | TGTGCCAGCAGCCGGGACAGGGCGAACACCGGGGAGCTGTTTTTT
TRBJ1-6 | . | TRBV30 | . | 13 | CAWRDRRNSPLHF | TGTGCCTGGAGGGACAGAAGAAATTCACCCCTCCACTTT
TRBJ2-5 | . | TRBV7-3 | TRBD2 | 15 | CASSTSGGLRETQYF | TGTGCCAGCAGCACGTCGGGGGGGTTGAGGGAGACCCAGTACTTC
TRBJ1-6 | . | TRBV25-1 | . | 13 | CASRDYGNSPLHF | TGTGCCAGCAGAGATTACGGGAATTCACCCCTCCACTTT
TRBJ1-5 | . | TRBV7-8 | . | 16 | CASSLSSGVSNQPQHF | TGTGCCAGCAGCTTGTCATCCGGGGTTAGCAATCAGCCCCAGCATTTT
TRBJ1-3 | . | TRBV6-1 | . | 14 | CASKEGRSGNTIYF | TGTGCCAGCAAGGAGGGTCGATCGGGAAACACCATATATTTT
TRBJ1-4 | . | TRBV5-8 | . | 13 | CASSPTGKGKLFF | TGTGCCAGCAGCCCAACAGGGAAGGGAAAACTGTTTTTT
TRBJ1-5 | . | TRBV4-3 | TRBD1 | 14 | CASSQNRGGQPQHF | TGCGCCAGCAGCCAAAACAGGGGTGGCCAGCCCCAGCATTTT
TRBJ1-1 | . | TRBV6-5 | . | 15 | CASRESTGYNTEAFF | TGTGCCAGCAGGGAATCCACAGGGTACAACACTGAAGCTTTCTTT
TRBJ2-5 | . | TRBV7-9 | TRBD2 | 16 | CASSFQAGGRQETQYF | TGTGCCAGCAGCTTCCAAGCGGGGGGGCGTCAAGAGACCCAGTACTTC
TRBJ2-7 | . | TRBV7-6 | . | 12 | CASSLQGYEQYF | TGTGCCAGCAGCTTACAGGGCTACGAGCAGTACTTC
TRBJ1-1 | . | TRBV28 | . | 12 | CASSFPDTEAFF | TGTGCCAGCAGTTTTCCCGACACTGAAGCTTTCTTT
TRBJ1-4 | . | TRBV19 | TRBD1 | 15 | CASSSQGAANEKLFF | TGTGCCAGTAGTTCACAGGGGGCAGCTAATGAAAAACTGTTTTTT
TRBJ1-1 | . | TRBV15 | . | 15 | CATSRDYGGNTEAFF | TGTGCCACCAGCAGAGATTATGGCGGGAACACTGAAGCTTTCTTT
TRBJ2-7 | . | TRBV28 | . | 11 | CASRTLNEQYF | TGTGCCAGCCGGACCCTCAACGAGCAGTACTTC
TRBJ2-3 | . | TRBV7-9 | . | 13 | CASSFRPGDTQYF | TGTGCCAGCAGCTTCAGACCCGGGGATACGCAGTATTTT